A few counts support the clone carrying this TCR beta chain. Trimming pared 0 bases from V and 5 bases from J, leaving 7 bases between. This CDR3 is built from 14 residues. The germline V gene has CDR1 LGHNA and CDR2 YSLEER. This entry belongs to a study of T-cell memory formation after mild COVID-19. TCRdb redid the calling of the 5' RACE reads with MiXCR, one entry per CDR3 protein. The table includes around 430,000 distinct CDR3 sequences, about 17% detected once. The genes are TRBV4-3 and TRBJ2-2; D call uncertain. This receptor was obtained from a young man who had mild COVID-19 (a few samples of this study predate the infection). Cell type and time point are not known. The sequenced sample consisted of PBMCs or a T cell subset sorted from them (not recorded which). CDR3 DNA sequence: TGCGCCAGCAGCCAAGATGCAGCAACCGGGGAGCTGTTTTTT. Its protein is CASSQDAATGELFF.